What follows describes a single T cell receptor (beta chain). This record belongs to a study of tumor-infiltrating lymphocytes in oesophageal squamous cell carcinoma. The CDR3 runs 15 residues. Germline V gene sequence: CDR1 SGHVS, CDR2 FQNEAQ. TCRdb independently ran MiXCR on the PCR reads; one entry per CDR3 protein. The data contain roughly 20,000 distinct CDR3 sequences, 36% of them singletons. The sample consisted of esophageal tumor tissue. The chain links TRBV7-8 to TRBJ2-5; D tentatively reads TRBD1 or TRBD2 (5 bases each). Judging by the DNA end, TRBJ2-7 fits better; the J call may be wrong. This clonotype originated in a male donor with esophageal squamous cell carcinoma. This CDR3 reads CASTGFQGPSYEQYF. For the CDR3, the DNA is TGTGCCAGCACCGGTTTTCAGGGACCCTCCTACGAGCAGTACTTC.